This is a list of T cell receptor beta chains from one sample in a study of blood T cell repertoires in COVID-19. Repertoires were generated with immunoSEQ multiplex PCR, while TCRdb's copy carries only in-frame clones and drops some. The table records 140,000 to 150,000 clones, 78% of them present only once. The sample taken for sequencing was PBMCs or T cells enriched from blood (not recorded which). These receptors originate from a woman between 45 and 60 years old who had recovered from COVID-19. Each CDR3 is given with its conserved first and last residue. A D gene is named only where the DNA matches it firmly. Clone size appears in some rows only: once, few, many, or a class for an expanded clone.

v_call: TRBV29-1
d_call: NA
j_call: TRBJ2-2
clone_size: NA
cdr3_nt: TGCAGCGCCTACCAGCGGGTCCGCCCCGGGGAGCTGTTTTTT
cdr3_aa: CSAYQRVRPGELFF

v_call: TRBV11-2
d_call: TRBD1
j_call: TRBJ2-3
clone_size: few
cdr3_nt: TGTGCCAGCAGCTTGGGACAGGACAGCACAGATACGCAGTATTTT
cdr3_aa: CASSLGQDSTDTQYF

v_call: TRBV28
d_call: NA
j_call: TRBJ1-2
clone_size: NA
cdr3_nt: TGTGCCAGCAGTCCCACAGCTAACTATGGCTACACCTTC
cdr3_aa: CASSPTANYGYTF

v_call: TRBV6-5
d_call: TRBD2
j_call: TRBJ2-1
clone_size: NA
cdr3_nt: TGTGCCAGCAGAAGAGCGGGGGGGCTCAGGAATGAGCAGTTCTTC
cdr3_aa: CASRRAGGLRNEQFF

v_call: TRBV19
d_call: NA
j_call: TRBJ1-3
clone_size: few
cdr3_nt: TGTGCCAGTAGTACAACAGGGAAGTCTGGAAACACCATATATTTT
cdr3_aa: CASSTTGKSGNTIYF

v_call: TRBV19
d_call: NA
j_call: TRBJ2-1
clone_size: once
cdr3_nt: TGTGCCAGTAGTATGGGGTGGGGGGATGAGCAGTTCTTC
cdr3_aa: CASSMGWGDEQFF

v_call: TRBV5-1
d_call: TRBD1
j_call: TRBJ1-5
clone_size: NA
cdr3_nt: TGCGCCAGCAGCTTGGGGACAGGGCTTGGCTACGGCAATCAGCCCCAGCATTTT
cdr3_aa: CASSLGTGLGYGNQPQHF

v_call: TRBV5-1
d_call: NA
j_call: TRBJ1-6
clone_size: NA
cdr3_nt: TGCGCCAGCAGTTTCACCGGAAACGGAGGTTCACCCCTCCACTTT
cdr3_aa: CASSFTGNGGSPLHF

v_call: TRBV25-1
d_call: NA
j_call: TRBJ1-5
clone_size: NA
cdr3_nt: TGTGCCAGCAGTGAATCATTACAGAGCAATCAGCCCCAGCATTTT
cdr3_aa: CASSESLQSNQPQHF

v_call: TRBV6-5
d_call: NA
j_call: TRBJ1-1
clone_size: NA
cdr3_nt: TGTGCCAGCGCGGGGGCCAAAAGTACGAACACTGAAGCTTTCTTT
cdr3_aa: CASAGAKSTNTEAFF

v_call: TRBV6-5
d_call: NA
j_call: TRBJ1-3
clone_size: NA
cdr3_nt: TGTGCCAGCAGTTACAGGCCGGGGGCTGGAAACACCATATATTTT
cdr3_aa: CASSYRPGAGNTIYF

v_call: TRBV7-8
d_call: NA
j_call: TRBJ2-1
clone_size: NA
cdr3_nt: TGTGCCAGCAGCTCGTTCATGGAGGTTGAGCAGTTCTTC
cdr3_aa: CASSSFMEVEQFF